This TCR beta chain comes out of a study of beta chain features in type 1 diabetes. Study-wide results and limits: Among patients with Type 1 diabetes, TCRB CDR3s were moderately but significantly shorter in every one of the four CD4+ subsets.

This CDR3 has 12 residues. V lost 5 bases and J lost 5, with 9 bases in between. The germline CDR1 and CDR2 sequences are ENHRY and SYGVKD. This clone was detected a few times. The target antigen is unknown. The authors reverse transcribed all of the isolated RNA, so sequencing captured expressed TCRB transcripts. The average read count of naive, central memory and regulatory T cell samples was a few million. The data were produced by immunoSEQ multiplex PCR, yet TCRdb's version contains in-frame clones alone and is incomplete. The sample shows 600,000 to 700,000 clones, roughly 12% of them seen only once.

V usage is TRBV10-3 and J usage is TRBJ1-1; D call uncertain. Sequenced material: naive CD4+ T cells from blood. This receptor was identified in a man aged 25-45 years with type 1 diabetes. The CDR3 loop is CAISPVRTEAFF. The CDR3 nucleotides are TGTGCCATCAGTCCGGTCCGAACTGAAGCTTTCTTT.